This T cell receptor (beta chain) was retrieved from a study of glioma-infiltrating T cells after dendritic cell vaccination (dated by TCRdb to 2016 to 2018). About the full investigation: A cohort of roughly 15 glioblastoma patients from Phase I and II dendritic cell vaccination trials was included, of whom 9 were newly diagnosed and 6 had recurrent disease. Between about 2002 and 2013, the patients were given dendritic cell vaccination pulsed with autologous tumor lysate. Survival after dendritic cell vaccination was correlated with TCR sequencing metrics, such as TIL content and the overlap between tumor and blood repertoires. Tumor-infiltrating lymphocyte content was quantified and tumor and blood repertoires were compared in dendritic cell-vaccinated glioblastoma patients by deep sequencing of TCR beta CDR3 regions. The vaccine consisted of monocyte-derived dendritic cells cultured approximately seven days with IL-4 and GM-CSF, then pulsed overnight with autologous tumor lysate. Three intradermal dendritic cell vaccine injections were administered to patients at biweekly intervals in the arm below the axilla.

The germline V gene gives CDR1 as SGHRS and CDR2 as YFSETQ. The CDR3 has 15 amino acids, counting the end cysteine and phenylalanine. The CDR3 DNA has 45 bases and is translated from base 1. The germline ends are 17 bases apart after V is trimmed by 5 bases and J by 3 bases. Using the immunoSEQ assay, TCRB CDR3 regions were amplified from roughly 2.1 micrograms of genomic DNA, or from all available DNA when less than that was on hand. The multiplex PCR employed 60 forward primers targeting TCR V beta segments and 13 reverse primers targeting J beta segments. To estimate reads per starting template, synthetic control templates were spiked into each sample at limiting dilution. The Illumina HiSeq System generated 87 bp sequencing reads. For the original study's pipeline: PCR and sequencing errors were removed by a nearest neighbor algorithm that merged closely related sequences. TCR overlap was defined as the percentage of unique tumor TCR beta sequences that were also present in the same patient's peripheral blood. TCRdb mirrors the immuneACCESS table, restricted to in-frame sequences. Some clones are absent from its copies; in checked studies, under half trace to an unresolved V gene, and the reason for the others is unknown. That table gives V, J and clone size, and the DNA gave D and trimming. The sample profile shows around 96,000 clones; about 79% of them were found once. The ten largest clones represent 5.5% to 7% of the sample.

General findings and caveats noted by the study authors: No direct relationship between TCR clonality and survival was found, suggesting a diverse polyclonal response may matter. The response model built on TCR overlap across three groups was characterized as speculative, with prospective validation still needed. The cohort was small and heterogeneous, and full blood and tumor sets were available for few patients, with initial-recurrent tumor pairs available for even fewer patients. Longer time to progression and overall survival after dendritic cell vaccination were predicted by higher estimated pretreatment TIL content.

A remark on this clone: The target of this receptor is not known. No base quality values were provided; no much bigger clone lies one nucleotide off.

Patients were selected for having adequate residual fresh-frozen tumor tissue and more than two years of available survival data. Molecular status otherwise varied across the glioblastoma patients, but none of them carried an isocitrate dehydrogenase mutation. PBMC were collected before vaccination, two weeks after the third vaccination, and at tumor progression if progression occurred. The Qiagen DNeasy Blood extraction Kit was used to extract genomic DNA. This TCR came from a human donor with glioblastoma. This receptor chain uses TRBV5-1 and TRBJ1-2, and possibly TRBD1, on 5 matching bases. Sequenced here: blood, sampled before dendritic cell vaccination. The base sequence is TGCGCCAGCAGTACCGGAGGGGCGGGATACTATGGCTACACCTTC. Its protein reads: CASSTGGAGYYGYTF.